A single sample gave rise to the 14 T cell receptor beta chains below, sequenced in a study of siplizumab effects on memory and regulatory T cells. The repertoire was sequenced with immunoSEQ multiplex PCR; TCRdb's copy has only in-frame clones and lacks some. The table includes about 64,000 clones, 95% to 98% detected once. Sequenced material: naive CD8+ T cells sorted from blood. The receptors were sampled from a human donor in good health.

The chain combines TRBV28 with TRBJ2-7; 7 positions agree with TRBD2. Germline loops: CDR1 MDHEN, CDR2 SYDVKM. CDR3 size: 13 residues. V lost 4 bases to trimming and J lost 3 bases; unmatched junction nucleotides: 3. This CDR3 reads CASSYTSDYEQYF. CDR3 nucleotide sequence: TGTGCCAGCAGTTATACTAGCGACTACGAGCAGTACTTC.

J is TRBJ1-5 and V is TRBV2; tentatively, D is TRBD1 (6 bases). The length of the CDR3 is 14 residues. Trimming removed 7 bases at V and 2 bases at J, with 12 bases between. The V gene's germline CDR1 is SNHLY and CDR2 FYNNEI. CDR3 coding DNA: TGTGCCAGCAAACAGGGACATGGCAATCAGCCCCAGCATTTT. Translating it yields CASKQGHGNQPQHF.

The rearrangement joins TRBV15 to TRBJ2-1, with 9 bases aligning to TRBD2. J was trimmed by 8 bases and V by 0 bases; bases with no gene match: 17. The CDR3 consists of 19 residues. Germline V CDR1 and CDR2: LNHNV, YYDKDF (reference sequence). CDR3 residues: CATSRDLAGSLGLNDEQFF. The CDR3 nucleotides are TGTGCCACCAGCAGAGATCTAGCGGGGAGCCTTGGGCTCAATGATGAGCAGTTCTTC.

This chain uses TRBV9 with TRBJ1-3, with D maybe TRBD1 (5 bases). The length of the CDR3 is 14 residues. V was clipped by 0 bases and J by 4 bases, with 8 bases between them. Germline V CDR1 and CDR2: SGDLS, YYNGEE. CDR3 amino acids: CASSVEGYGNTIYF. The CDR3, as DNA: TGTGCCAGCAGCGTAGAGGGGTACGGAAACACCATATATTTT.

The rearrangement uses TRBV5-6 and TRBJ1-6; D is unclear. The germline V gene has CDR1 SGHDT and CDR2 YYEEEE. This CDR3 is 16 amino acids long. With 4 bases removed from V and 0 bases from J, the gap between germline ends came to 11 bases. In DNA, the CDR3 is TGTGCCAGCAGCCCAGGACTGAGCTCCTATAATTCACCCCTCCACTTT. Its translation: CASSPGLSSYNSPLHF.

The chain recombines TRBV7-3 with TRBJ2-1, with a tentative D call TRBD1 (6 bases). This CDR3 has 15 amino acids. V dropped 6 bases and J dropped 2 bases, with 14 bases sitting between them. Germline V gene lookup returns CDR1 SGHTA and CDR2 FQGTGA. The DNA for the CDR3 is TGTGCCAGCAGACCATTCCGGGACACCTACAATGAGCAGTTCTTC. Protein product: CASRPFRDTYNEQFF.

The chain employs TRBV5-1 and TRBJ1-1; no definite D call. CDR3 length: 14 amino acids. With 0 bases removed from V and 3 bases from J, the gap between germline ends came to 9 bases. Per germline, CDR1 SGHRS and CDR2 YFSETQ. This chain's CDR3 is CASSLDYQHTEAFF. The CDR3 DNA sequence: TGCGCCAGCAGCTTGGACTACCAACACACTGAAGCTTTCTTT.

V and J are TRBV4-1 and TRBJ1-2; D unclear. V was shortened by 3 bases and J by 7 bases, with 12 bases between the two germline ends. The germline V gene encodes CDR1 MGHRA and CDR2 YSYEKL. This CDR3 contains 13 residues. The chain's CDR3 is CASSQVSIGGYTF. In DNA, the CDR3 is TGCGCCAGCAGCCAGGTATCGATTGGTGGCTACACCTTC.

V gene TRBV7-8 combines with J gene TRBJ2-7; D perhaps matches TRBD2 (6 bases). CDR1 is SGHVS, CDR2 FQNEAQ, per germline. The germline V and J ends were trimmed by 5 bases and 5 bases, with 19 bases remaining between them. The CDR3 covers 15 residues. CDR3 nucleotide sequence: TGTGCCAGCAGCATTCCGGGACTCAGCGGACACGAGCAGTACTTC. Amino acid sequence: CASSIPGLSGHEQYF.

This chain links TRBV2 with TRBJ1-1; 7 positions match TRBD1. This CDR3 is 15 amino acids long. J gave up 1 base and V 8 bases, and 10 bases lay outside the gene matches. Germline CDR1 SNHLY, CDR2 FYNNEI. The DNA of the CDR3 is TGTGCCAGCGGGCCCCTCCAGGGGGAGAACACTGAAGCTTTCTTT. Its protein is CASGPLQGENTEAFF. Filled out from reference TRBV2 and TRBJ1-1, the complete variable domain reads EPEVTQTPSHQVTQMGQEVILRCVPISNHLYFYWYRQILGQKVEFLVSFYNNEISEKSEIFDDQFSVERPDGSNFTLKIRSTKLEDSAMYFCASGPLQGENTEAFFGQGTRLTVV.

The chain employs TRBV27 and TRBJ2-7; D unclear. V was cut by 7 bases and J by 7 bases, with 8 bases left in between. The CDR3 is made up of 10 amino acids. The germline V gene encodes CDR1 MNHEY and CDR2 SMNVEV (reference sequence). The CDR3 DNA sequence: TGTGCCAGCATTGGCACAGAGCAGTACTTC. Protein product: CASIGTEQYF.

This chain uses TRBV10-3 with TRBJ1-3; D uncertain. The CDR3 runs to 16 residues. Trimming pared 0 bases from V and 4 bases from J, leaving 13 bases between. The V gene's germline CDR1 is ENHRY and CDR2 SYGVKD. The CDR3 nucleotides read TGTGCCATCAGTGAGTCGACCGGGATAGGGGGAAACACCATATATTTT. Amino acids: CAISESTGIGGNTIYF.

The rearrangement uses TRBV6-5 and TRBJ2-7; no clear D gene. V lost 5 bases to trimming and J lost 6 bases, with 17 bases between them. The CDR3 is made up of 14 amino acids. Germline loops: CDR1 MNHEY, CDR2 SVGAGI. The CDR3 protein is CASSTADGWGEQYF. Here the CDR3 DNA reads TGTGCCAGCAGTACCGCTGATGGCTGGGGCGAGCAGTACTTC.

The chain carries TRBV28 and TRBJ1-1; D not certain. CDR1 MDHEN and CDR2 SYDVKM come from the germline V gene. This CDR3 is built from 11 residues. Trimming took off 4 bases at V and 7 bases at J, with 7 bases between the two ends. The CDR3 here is CASSSLLEAFF. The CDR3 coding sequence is TGTGCCAGCAGTTCCCTTCTTGAAGCTTTCTTT.